Described below is a single T cell receptor beta chain sequence and its context. The sample is drawn from a study of blood T cell repertoires in COVID-19. Whole-study context: Samples of COVID-19 (acute and convalescent) were obtained from the United States, Italy and Spain.

V was cut by 5 bases and J by 8 bases, with 15 bases left in between. Per the germline V gene, CDR1 is MNHEY and CDR2 is SVGEGT. The CDR3 sequence is 13 residues long. Authors' data handling: Reference gene primers were amplified, and this amplification served to estimate nucleated cell counts. Assay used: immunoSEQ multiplex PCR; TCRdb lists only in-frame clones, some missing. The V and J calls and clone size were taken over from that table, and D and trimming were inferred from the DNA. The sample holds 140,000 or so clones, around 86% seen once. Sequenced sample: peripheral blood. The receptor's source is a man aged 45-65 years who had recovered from COVID-19. The rearrangement links TRBV6-2 or TRBV6-3 to TRBJ2-5; no definite D call. The CDR3 DNA sequence: TGTGCCAGCAGTACGGCCAGACATCTTACCCAGTACTTC. It codes for CASSTARHLTQYF.